Listed below are T cell receptor beta chains from one sample, sequenced in a study of blood T cell repertoires in COVID-19. TCRdb's table, derived via immunoSEQ multiplex PCR, lists solely in-frame clones and lacks some. The sample comprises fewer than 350,000 clones, 85% of which are singletons, and around 3.9% rests with the top ten. What was sequenced was peripheral blood. These receptors were taken from a woman between 50 and 59 years old with active or convalescent COVID-19. Both conserved end residues are part of each CDR3. A D gene is named only where the DNA matches it firmly. The size of a clone is reported for some rows only, either as once, few or many, or as a class for expanded clones.

D gene	V gene	J gene	clone size	CDR3 protein	CDR3 DNA
.	TRBV7-4	TRBJ2-7	few	CASSPPPDGYEQYF	TGTGCCAGCAGCCCCCCCCCTGACGGGTACGAGCAGTACTTC
.	TRBV4-2	TRBJ2-6	.	CASSRDWLTSGANVLTF	TGTGCCAGCAGCCGGGACTGGTTGACTTCTGGGGCCAACGTCCTGACTTTC
.	TRBV7-8	TRBJ2-1	.	CASSLARLGRGEQFF	TGTGCCAGCAGCTTAGCGCGGCTAGGACGGGGTGAGCAGTTCTTC
TRBD2	TRBV6-5	TRBJ2-5	.	CASSYSSLAGVETQYF	TGTGCCAGCAGTTACTCAAGTCTAGCGGGTGTGGAGACCCAGTACTTC
.	TRBV2	TRBJ1-1	.	CASSEWVKGAFF	TGTGCCAGCAGTGAGTGGGTTAAGGGGGCTTTCTTT
TRBD1	TRBV10-3	TRBJ1-4	.	CATGTGVGVNEKLFF	TGTGCCACCGGGACAGGGGTCGGAGTAAATGAAAAACTGTTTTTT
TRBD1	TRBV14	TRBJ1-5	.	CASSRGDRGIGQPQHF	TGTGCCAGCAGCCGAGGGGACAGGGGTATAGGACAGCCCCAGCATTTT
TRBD1	TRBV7-9	TRBJ1-1	.	CASSLADRPNTKAFF	TGTGCCAGCAGCTTAGCGGACAGGCCGAACACTAAAGCTTTCTTT
.	TRBV5-1	TRBJ2-1	.	CASSSDLQLGYNEQFF	TGCGCCAGCAGCTCGGACTTACAATTGGGATACAATGAGCAGTTCTTC
TRBD1	TRBV5-4	TRBJ2-2	.	CASRRQGGPLVLTGELFF	TGTGCCAGCAGGAGACAGGGGGGCCCTCTCGTGTTGACCGGGGAGCTGTTTTTT
TRBD1	TRBV3-1/TRBV3-2	TRBJ1-6	.	CASSRRQGGPSPGGSPLHF	TGTGCCAGCAGCCGCCGACAGGGCGGGCCGTCACCTGGAGGTTCACCCCTCCACTTT
.	TRBV30	TRBJ2-7	.	CAWRGSGRADF	TGTGCCTGGAGAGGTTCTGGGCGGGCGGATTTC
.	TRBV29-1	TRBJ2-1	.	CSVEEVGYNEQFF	TGCAGCGTTGAAGAGGTCGGTTACAATGAGCAGTTCTTC
TRBD2	TRBV6-6	TRBJ2-4	.	CASSYGGVASRNIQYF	TGTGCCAGCAGTTACGGGGGGGTGGCCTCCCGGAACATTCAGTACTTC
TRBD2	TRBV15	TRBJ2-1	once	CATSRDASPGGNNEQFF	TGTGCCACCAGCAGAGATGCCAGTCCGGGAGGGAACAATGAGCAGTTCTTC
.	TRBV19	TRBJ1-2	few	CASSLAGYGYTF	TGTGCCAGTAGCTTAGCCGGGTATGGCTACACCTTC
TRBD2	TRBV30	TRBJ2-3	.	CAWDPSGDTQYF	TGTGCCTGGGATCCTAGCGGCGATACGCAGTATTTT
TRBD1	TRBV6-5	TRBJ2-7	.	CASSQWGQGGYEQYF	TGTGCCAGCAGTCAATGGGGACAGGGCGGCTACGAGCAGTACTTC
TRBD1	TRBV18	TRBJ2-5	.	CASSRGRQGADETQYF	TGTGCCAGCTCCCGCGGCCGACAGGGGGCAGACGAGACCCAGTACTTC
TRBD2	TRBV5-1	TRBJ2-7	once	CASRPSGGRDYEQYF	TGCGCCAGCAGACCGTCCGGCGGGAGGGATTACGAGCAGTACTTC
.	TRBV6-5	TRBJ1-2	.	CASSPARTHYGYTF	TGTGCCAGCAGCCCAGCGCGAACCCACTATGGCTACACCTTC
.	TRBV6-1	TRBJ1-6	once	CASSELTWQGPNSPLHF	TGTGCCAGCAGTGAACTGACCTGGCAGGGGCCAAATTCACCCCTCCACTTT
TRBD2	TRBV29-1	TRBJ2-3	.	CSGSWREFQDTQYF	TGCAGCGGTTCGTGGCGGGAGTTTCAAGATACGCAGTATTTT
TRBD1	TRBV5-1	TRBJ2-3	.	CASSAQGAGGTDTQYF	TGCGCCAGCAGCGCACAGGGGGCCGGTGGCACAGATACGCAGTATTTT
.	TRBV25-1	TRBJ1-3	.	CASSERGFGNTIYF	TGTGCCAGCAGTGAAAGGGGTTTTGGAAACACCATATATTTT
.	TRBV25-1	TRBJ2-6	.	CASSVGRDSGANVLTF	TGTGCCAGCAGTGTCGGACGGGATTCTGGGGCCAACGTCCTGACTTTC
.	TRBV25-1	TRBJ1-1	.	CASSESAGKAFF	TGTGCCAGCAGTGAGTCGGCAGGGAAAGCTTTCTTT
TRBD1	TRBV19	TRBJ2-7	.	CASTASDRGRPYEQYF	TGTGCCAGTACCGCTTCCGACAGGGGCCGGCCCTACGAGCAGTACTTC
.	TRBV5-1	TRBJ2-3	.	CASSPGEWGTQYF	TGCGCCAGCAGCCCGGGGGAATGGGGTACGCAGTATTTT
.	TRBV5-1	TRBJ1-2	.	CASSNEAAAYGYTF	TGCGCCAGCAGCAATGAGGCAGCCGCCTATGGCTACACCTTC
.	TRBV4-1	TRBJ1-1	.	CASSQDAGNTEAFF	TGCGCCAGCAGCCAAGATGCGGGGAACACTGAAGCTTTCTTT
.	TRBV7-8	TRBJ2-1	once	CASSYRTPYNEQFF	TGTGCCAGCAGCTACCGGACACCCTACAATGAGCAGTTCTTC
.	TRBV12-3/TRBV12-4	TRBJ1-2	.	CASSPLANRGYTF	TGTGCCAGCAGTCCCCTTGCGAATCGGGGCTACACCTTC
TRBD2	TRBV6-2/TRBV6-3	TRBJ2-7	once	CASSTGTSGRSYEQYF	TGTGCCAGCAGTACAGGAACGAGCGGGAGGTCCTACGAGCAGTACTTC
.	TRBV6-4	TRBJ1-5	.	CASSGPGKQPQHF	TGTGCCAGCAGTGGGCCAGGGAAACAGCCCCAGCATTTT
TRBD1	TRBV2	TRBJ1-4	.	CASRTAGTGATNEKLFF	TGTGCCAGCAGGACCGCAGGGACAGGGGCAACTAATGAAAAACTGTTTTTT
.	TRBV12-3/TRBV12-4	TRBJ1-2	.	CASSTRRGAGYTF	TGTGCCAGCAGCACCCGTCGGGGGGCGGGCTACACCTTC
.	TRBV28	TRBJ1-1	.	CASHGYGTEAFF	TGTGCCAGCCATGGGTACGGGACTGAAGCTTTCTTT
.	TRBV19	TRBJ1-5	few	CASSIRGSQPQHF	TGTGCCAGTAGTATTCGGGGTTCTCAGCCCCAGCATTTT
TRBD2	TRBV4-2	TRBJ2-1	few	CASSQGLAGTSYNEQFF	TGTGCCAGCAGCCAAGGACTAGCGGGGACTTCCTACAATGAGCAGTTCTTC
.	TRBV7-2	TRBJ1-1	.	CASSWGGTNTEAFF	TGTGCCAGCAGCTGGGGGGGGACGAACACTGAAGCTTTCTTT